This T cell receptor (beta chain) derives from a study of post-analysis software for immune sequencing data. This clonotype was seen a few times. Its antigen is unknown. Prepared libraries of TCR beta cDNA carried unique molecular identifiers. TCRdb re-called the PCR reads with MiXCR, one entry per CDR3 protein. Here the sample spans approximately 690,000 distinct CDR3 sequences, approximately 59% being singletons. The V gene's germline CDR1 is ENHRY and CDR2 SYGVKD. The CDR3 consists of 14 residues. The J segment lost 7 bases and the V segment lost 7 bases, leaving 9 bases of the junction unmatched. Points from the study as a whole: Controls had lower frequencies than patients of about 5 TRBV segments, which included TRBV5-6, TRBV5-1 and TRBV20-1.

The clonotype comes from a girl aged 2-10 years with multiple sclerosis. Material: blood. The chain uses TRBV10-3 and TRBJ2-1; 8 bases line up with TRBD1. The CDR3 spells CAITRDRSTNEQFF. The CDR3 DNA sequence: TGTGCCATCACGCGGGACAGGTCTACGAATGAGCAGTTCTTC.